The source of this T cell receptor (beta chain) is a study of OX40 agonist ivuxolimab in advanced cancers. Across the whole study: A male proportion of over 75% was recorded, with mean age roughly 62 years and range roughly 20 to 85. Study observations and caveats: Expanded peripheral T cell antigen specificity was not determined. CD8+ T cells showed, on average, more clonal expansion than CD4+ cells. In the 0.1 to 3.0 mg/kg range, CD4+ and CD8+ blood T cells had expanded clonally by week 6.

Sequencing was performed with immunoSEQ multiplex PCR; in TCRdb, only in-frame clones are kept and a portion is missing. The table includes 55,000 to 85,000 clones, about 85% detected once. Trimming cost V 1 base and J 2 bases, with 12 bases left between them. The CDR3 has 15 amino acids. Germline V gives CDR1 SGHTA, CDR2 FQGNSA. To note about this clone: No antigen is known for it.

The gene calls are TRBV7-2 and TRBJ2-7; TRBD1 is a possible D gene (6 bases). This clonotype was sampled from an adult with an advanced solid tumor such as melanoma, head and neck, liver or kidney cancer. The starting material was CD4+ or CD8+ T cells sorted from blood, obtained in a trial of the OX40 agonist ivuxolimab. CDR3 region: CASSLGPGDAYEQYF. The CDR3 region has the DNA TGTGCCAGCAGCTTAGGTCCAGGGGACGCCTACGAGCAGTACTTC.